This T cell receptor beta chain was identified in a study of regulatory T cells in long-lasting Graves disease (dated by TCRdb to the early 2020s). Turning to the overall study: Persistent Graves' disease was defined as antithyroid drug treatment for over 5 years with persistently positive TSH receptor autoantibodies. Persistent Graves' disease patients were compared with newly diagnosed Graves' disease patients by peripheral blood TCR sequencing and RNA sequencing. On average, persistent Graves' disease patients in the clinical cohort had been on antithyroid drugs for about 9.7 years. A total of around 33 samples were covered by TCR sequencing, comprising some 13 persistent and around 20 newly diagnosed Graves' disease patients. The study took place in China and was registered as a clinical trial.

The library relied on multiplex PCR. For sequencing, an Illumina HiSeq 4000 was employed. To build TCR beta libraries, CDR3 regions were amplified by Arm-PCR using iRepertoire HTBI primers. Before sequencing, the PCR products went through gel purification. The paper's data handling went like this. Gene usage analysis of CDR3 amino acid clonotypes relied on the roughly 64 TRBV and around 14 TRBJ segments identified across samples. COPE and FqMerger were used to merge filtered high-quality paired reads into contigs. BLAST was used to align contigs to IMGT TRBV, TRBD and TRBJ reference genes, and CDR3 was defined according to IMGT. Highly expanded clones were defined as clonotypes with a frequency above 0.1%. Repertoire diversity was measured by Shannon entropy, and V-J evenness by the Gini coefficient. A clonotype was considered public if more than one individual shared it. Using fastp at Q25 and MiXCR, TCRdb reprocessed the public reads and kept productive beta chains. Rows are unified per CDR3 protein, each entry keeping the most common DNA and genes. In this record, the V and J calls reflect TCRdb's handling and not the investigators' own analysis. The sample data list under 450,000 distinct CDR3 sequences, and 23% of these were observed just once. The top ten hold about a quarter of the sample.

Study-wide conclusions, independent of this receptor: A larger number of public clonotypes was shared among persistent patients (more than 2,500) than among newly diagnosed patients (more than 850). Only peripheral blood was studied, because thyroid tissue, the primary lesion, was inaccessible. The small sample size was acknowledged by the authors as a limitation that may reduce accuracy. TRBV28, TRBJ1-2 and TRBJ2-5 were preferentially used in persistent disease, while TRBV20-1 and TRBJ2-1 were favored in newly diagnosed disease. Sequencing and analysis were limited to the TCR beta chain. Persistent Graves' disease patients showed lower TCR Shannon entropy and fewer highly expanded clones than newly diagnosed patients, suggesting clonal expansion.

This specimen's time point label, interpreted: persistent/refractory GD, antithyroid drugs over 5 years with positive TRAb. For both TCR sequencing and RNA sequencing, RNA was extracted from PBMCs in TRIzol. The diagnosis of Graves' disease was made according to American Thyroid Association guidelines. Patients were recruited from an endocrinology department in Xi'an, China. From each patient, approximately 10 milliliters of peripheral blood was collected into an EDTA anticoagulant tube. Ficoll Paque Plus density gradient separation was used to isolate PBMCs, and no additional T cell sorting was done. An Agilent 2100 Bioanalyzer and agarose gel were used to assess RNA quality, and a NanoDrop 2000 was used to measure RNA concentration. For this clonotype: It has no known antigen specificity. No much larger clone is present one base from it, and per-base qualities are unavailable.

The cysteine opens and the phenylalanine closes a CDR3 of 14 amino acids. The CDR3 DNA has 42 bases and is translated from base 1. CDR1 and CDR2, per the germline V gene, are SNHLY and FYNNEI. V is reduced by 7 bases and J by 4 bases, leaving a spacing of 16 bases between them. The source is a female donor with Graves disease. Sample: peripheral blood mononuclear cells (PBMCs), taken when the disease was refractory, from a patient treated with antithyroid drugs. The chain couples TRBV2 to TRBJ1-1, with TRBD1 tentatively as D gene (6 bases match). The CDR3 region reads CASTQDKGGTEAFF. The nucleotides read TGTGCCAGCACCCAGGACAAGGGGGGCACTGAAGCTTTCTTT.